The clone carrying this T cell receptor beta chain was picked up a small number of times. Its cognate antigen is unknown. The CDR3 loop spans 14 amino acids. Germline values: CDR1 SQVTM, CDR2 ANQGSEA. Trimming took 4 bases from V and 0 from J, leaving 11 bases between them. The source of the sample is a study of early T cells in non-severe SARS-CoV-2 infection. About the research overall: Bulk RNA taken from unsorted whole blood was sequenced, leaving chains unpaired. Regarding the study as a whole: VDJdb-based annotation leaned toward anti-spike CD8 responses and missed private and CD4 specificities.

The TCR library protocol attached unique molecular identifiers to the individual cDNA molecules. TCRdb re-analysed the 5' RACE reads in MiXCR, keeping a single row per CDR3 protein. The sample has 55,000 to 70,000 distinct CDR3 sequences, approximately 12% seen once. The input for sequencing was whole blood, taken at baseline. The rearrangement links TRBV29-1 to TRBJ2-3; possibly TRBD1 or TRBD2 for D (6 bases each). The clonotype was recovered from an adult who was a healthcare worker with PCR-confirmed SARS-CoV-2 infection or an uninfected control (not recorded which). The donor label of this sample is uncertain. This chain's CDR3 is CSVARGGSTDTQYF. DNA of the CDR3: TGCAGCGTTGCCAGGGGAGGTAGCACAGATACGCAGTATTTT.